One TCR beta chain is described in this entry. Its antigen is unknown. Additional DNA sequences in this sample encode the identical CDR3. V was cut by 6 bases and J by 0 bases, with 11 bases left in between. The CDR3 consists of 14 residues. The germline V gene encodes CDR1 MNHEY and CDR2 SVGAGI. The data derive from a study of T cell responses to AZD1222 COVID-19 vaccine. Regarding the study as a whole: Only after the peak T cell response were repertoires sampled. Once two AZD1222 doses were given, Spike-specific TCR breadth and depth went up. Clonal diversity may have been underestimated, and the donors were mostly white British, with more females than males.

Libraries were prepared by immunoSEQ multiplex PCR; TCRdb keeps only in-frame clonotypes and omits some of them. The sample consists of hundreds of thousands of clones, about 92% of them appearing once. Sample: peripheral blood, taken on day 0 of MenACWY control vaccination. The sequence came from an adult in good health. The chain carries TRBV6-5 and TRBJ1-1; the D gene is possibly TRBD1 (6 bases). The CDR3 spells CASSYDRLNTEAFF. The CDR3 DNA is TGTGCCAGCAGCTACGACAGGCTGAACACTGAAGCTTTCTTT.